The 22 T cell receptor beta chains listed next were all sequenced from one sample in a study of T cell responses to AZD1222 COVID-19 vaccine. Measured with immunoSEQ multiplex PCR; TCRdb has only the in-frame clones, and not every one. The table has more than 100,000 clones, 70% to 90% seen once; the top ten hold roughly 6.2%. Sample: peripheral blood, taken on day 0 of AZD1222 vaccination. These TCRs come from an adult in good health.

The sample holds one count of this clone. The chain couples TRBV27 to TRBJ2-3; 8 positions agree with TRBD1. Germline CDR1 reads MNHEY; CDR2 reads SMNVEV (reference sequence). The CDR3 covers 14 residues. V dropped 5 bases and J dropped 4; count of bases not matched to a gene: 5. The CDR3 nucleotides read TGTGCCAGCAGTCCGGACAGGGTTCCAGATACGCAGTATTTT. As protein: CASSPDRVPDTQYF.

This chain uses TRBV15 with TRBJ1-2; 10 bases fit TRBD1. CDR3 length equals 14 residues. Germline V lookup: CDR1 LNHNV, CDR2 YYDKDF (reference sequence). The trim removed 6 bases at V and 3 bases at J, leaving 4 bases unmatched. CDR3 in DNA: TGTGCCACCAGGGGACAGGGGAGGGACTATGGCTACACCTTC. Residues: CATRGQGRDYGYTF.

This chain joins TRBV24-1 and TRBJ1-5, with 7 bases matching TRBD1. The trim removed 9 bases at V and 4 bases at J, leaving 8 bases unmatched. The germline CDR1 and CDR2 sequences are KGHDR and SFDVKD. The CDR3 sequence is 14 residues long. The CDR3 DNA reads TGTGCCACCTCTGATACAGGGGATAATCAGCCCCAGCATTTT. Amino acids: CATSDTGDNQPQHF.

This clone came up once. The V and J genes are TRBV5-1 and TRBJ2-7, with D maybe TRBD2 (6 bases). V dropped 0 bases and J dropped 2 bases, with 18 bases sitting between them. The CDR3 loop spans 17 amino acids. The germline CDR1 and CDR2 sequences are SGHRS and YFSETQ. The CDR3 region has the DNA TGCGCCAGCAGCTTGGGTATCGGTCGGACTAAGGCCTACGAGCAGTACTTC. Translating it yields CASSLGIGRTKAYEQYF.

The chain joins TRBV25-1 to TRBJ1-6; D is unclear. Between the trimmed V and J ends, which lost 4 bases and 11 bases, there was a span of 12 bases. Germline values: CDR1 MGHDK, CDR2 SYGVNS. The CDR3 has 13 residues. The DNA of the CDR3 is TGTGCCAGCAGTGGTTCGACGAAGACACCCCTCCACTTT. It encodes CASSGSTKTPLHF.

This chain connects TRBV7-9 to TRBJ1-6, with unresolved D. The germline CDR1 and CDR2 sequences are SEHNR and FQNEAQ (reference sequence). This CDR3 has 17 residues. V gave up 6 bases and J gave up 6 bases, with 21 bases separating them. CDR3 region: CASSSPTGPFLNSPLHF. CDR3 sequence (DNA): TGTGCCAGCAGTTCCCCGACCGGGCCCTTTCTTAATTCACCCCTCCACTTT.

The chain uses TRBV9 and TRBJ1-3, with D tentatively TRBD1 (5 bases). Germline lookup yields CDR1 SGDLS and CDR2 YYNGEE. Trimming left V 0 bases short and J 0 bases short, with 7 bases between. The CDR3 runs 15 residues. The CDR3 DNA is TGTGCCAGCAGCGTAGAGGGGCACTCTGGAAACACCATATATTTT. Translation: CASSVEGHSGNTIYF. Full variable domain (missing parts from reference TRBV9 and TRBJ1-3): DSGVTQTPKHLITATGQRVTLRCSPRSGDLSVYWYQQSLDQGLQFLIQYYNGEERAKGNILERFSAQQFPDLHSELNLSSLELGDSALYFCASSVEGHSGNTIYFGEGSWLTVV.

The V call is TRBV19, the J call TRBJ1-1; D remains ambiguous. The V and J ends lost 2 bases and 4 bases respectively, with 5 bases between them. The CDR3 is 12 amino acids. The V gene's germline CDR1 is LNHDA and CDR2 SQIVND (reference sequence). The CDR3 region has the DNA TGTGCCAGTAGTATATCTCTCACTGAAGCTTTCTTT. Translating it yields CASSISLTEAFF.

The chain employs TRBV5-4 and TRBJ1-2, with a weak D call TRBD1 (6 bases). Per the germline V gene, CDR1 is SGHNT and CDR2 is YYREEE (reference sequence). Trimming removed 1 base from V and 4 bases from J, with 11 bases in between. This CDR3 contains 14 residues. DNA of the CDR3: TGTGCCAGCAGCTTGAGAGGACAGAGCTATGGCTACACCTTC. Protein: CASSLRGQSYGYTF. Full variable domain (outside the CDR3, taken from reference TRBV5-4 and TRBJ1-2): ETGVTQSPTHLIKTRGQQVTLRCSSQSGHNTVSWYQQALGQGPQFIFQYYREEENGRGNFPPRFSGLQFPNYSSELNVNALELDDSALYLCASSLRGQSYGYTFGSGTRLTVV.

The rearrangement links TRBV7-2 to TRBJ2-7; possible D gene TRBD2, 5 bases. Germline V gene data show CDR1 as SGHTA and CDR2 as FQGNSA. CDR3 length equals 16 residues. V gave up 0 bases and J gave up 0 bases, with 12 bases separating them. The CDR3 DNA follows: TGTGCCAGCAGCTTAGCTCCCCGGGCGGGCTCCTACGAGCAGTACTTC. This encodes CASSLAPRAGSYEQYF. Full variable domain (missing parts from reference TRBV7-2 and TRBJ2-7): GAGVSQSPSNKVTEKGKDVELRCDPISGHTALYWYRQSLGQGLEFLIYFQGNSAPDKSGLPSDRFSAERTGGSVSTLTIQRTQQEDSAVYLCASSLAPRAGSYEQYFGPGTRLTVT.

The gene calls are TRBV11-3 and TRBJ2-1; D might be TRBD1 (6 bases). CDR1 is SGHNT and CDR2 is YENEEA in the germline V gene. This CDR3 is 15 amino acids long. V dropped 0 bases and J dropped 9 bases, with 15 bases sitting between them. CDR3 residues: CASSLDGDTLVEQFF. CDR3 sequence (DNA): TGTGCCAGCAGCTTAGACGGGGACACCTTAGTTGAGCAGTTCTTC.

CDR3 loop: CASSESTGFYYGYTF. Here the CDR3 DNA reads TGTGCCAGCAGCGAATCGACAGGGTTTTACTATGGCTACACCTTC. The chain carries TRBV9 and TRBJ1-2; 7 bases align to TRBD1. Germline V gene sequence: CDR1 SGDLS, CDR2 YYNGEE. The CDR3 sequence is 15 residues long. Losses at the gene ends were 3 bases for V and 3 bases for J; bases not matched to a gene: 8.

The chain uses TRBV28 and TRBJ1-5; TRBD1 is a possible D gene (6 bases). The length of the CDR3 is 17 residues. Germline loops: CDR1 MDHEN, CDR2 SYDVKM. Trimming removed 5 bases at V and 4 bases at J, with 21 bases between. Here the CDR3 reads CASSGIRSGGANQPQHF. CDR3 coding DNA: TGTGCCAGCAGTGGGATCCGATCCGGGGGGGCGAATCAGCCCCAGCATTTT.

The V gene is TRBV7-8, the J gene TRBJ1-1; D gene ambiguous. Trimming took 5 bases from V and 5 from J, leaving 15 bases between them. This CDR3 is built from 14 residues. The germline V gene encodes CDR1 SGHVS and CDR2 FQNEAQ. The CDR3 coding sequence is TGTGCCAGCAGCCAATTCGTAGGCCGGACTGAAGCTTTCTTT. The encoded protein is CASSQFVGRTEAFF.

The chain couples TRBV6-4 to TRBJ1-2; TRBD1 might be the D (6 bases). Germline CDR1 MRHNA, CDR2 SNTAGT. Trimming removed 6 bases at V and 4 bases at J, with 18 bases between. CDR3 length: 15 residues. CDR3 nucleotide sequence: TGTGCCAGCAGCTGGGGGGCTGGAAGTCTCTATGGCTACACCTTC. This translates into CASSWGAGSLYGYTF.

The gene calls are TRBV3-1 (or the pseudogene TRBV3-2) and TRBJ1-1; D ambiguous. Deletions cut 0 bases from V and 7 bases from J, with 6 bases between. The CDR3 runs to 12 residues. Germline V CDR1 and CDR2: LGHDT, YNNKEL (reference sequence). The CDR3 DNA follows: TGTGCCAGCAGCCAAGACAGACTTGAAGCTTTCTTT. This translates into CASSQDRLEAFF.

This chain links TRBV3-1 (or the pseudogene TRBV3-2) with TRBJ2-7; D gene uncertain. From germline, CDR1 is LGHDT and CDR2 YNNKEL (reference sequence). The length of the CDR3 is 16 residues. Deletions cut 0 bases from V and 4 bases from J, with 16 bases between. This CDR3 is CASSQDPLVGTYEQYF. Here the CDR3 DNA reads TGTGCCAGCAGCCAAGATCCCCTCGTAGGAACTTACGAGCAGTACTTC.

The chain recombines TRBV6-5 with TRBJ1-3, with D hard to call. The CDR3 has 15 amino acids. Germline V gives CDR1 MNHEY, CDR2 SVGAGI. V was clipped by 0 bases and J by 0 bases, with 6 bases between them. CDR3 sequence (DNA): TGTGCCAGCAGTTACTCTGGCAGCTCTGGAAACACCATATATTTT. Translating gives CASSYSGSSGNTIYF.

The rearrangement uses TRBV21-1 and TRBJ2-5; TRBD1 is taken as the D call from the table, unchecked against the DNA. TRBV21-1 is termed a pseudogene. This CDR3 spans 16 amino acids. The CDR3 nucleotides are TGTGCCAGCGGTGTCCCACAGGGGGCCCATCTGGAGACCCAGTACTTC. It codes for CASGVPQGAHLETQYF.

The count of this clone is one. The chain combines TRBV7-3 with TRBJ1-5; D ambiguous. The CDR3 totals 13 residues. With 5 bases removed from V and 8 bases from J, the gap between germline ends came to 13 bases. From germline, CDR1 is SGHTA and CDR2 FQGTGA. The DNA for the CDR3 is TGTGCCAGCAGCCTACTACATGGGGAGCCCCAGCATTTT. It specifies CASSLLHGEPQHF.

This clone occurred many times. The chain uses TRBV19 and TRBJ1-1; D not resolved. V lost 0 bases, J lost 3 bases, and 8 bases lay in between. The CDR3 loop spans 14 amino acids. CDR1 LNHDA and CDR2 SQIVND come from the germline V gene (reference sequence). The CDR3, as DNA: TGTGCCAGTAGTATAGATTCGGGGTACACTGAAGCTTTCTTT. Its translation: CASSIDSGYTEAFF.

This chain links TRBV19 with TRBJ2-2; TRBD2 might be the D (5 bases). The CDR3 totals 15 residues. Germline CDR1 and CDR2: LNHDA and SQIVND (reference sequence). V lost 6 bases and J lost 1, with 12 bases in between. The DNA of the CDR3 is TGTGCCAGTAGGGACTTACAGTGGAACACCGGGGAGCTGTTTTTT. This translates into CASRDLQWNTGELFF.